This T cell receptor (beta chain) was observed in a study of T cell responses to AZD1222 COVID-19 vaccine. Findings of the study overall: Targets within unmutated variant regions were reportedly found for nearly half of spike-specific TCRs. Donors were chiefly white British, with a greater number of females, and clonal diversity was perhaps underestimated. Among those given AZD1222, only six were seropositive at baseline. Vaccine-associated CD4 TCRs spanned spike, dominant at 160-218 and 743-854.

A note on this clone: Antigen unknown.

Libraries were prepared by immunoSEQ multiplex PCR; TCRdb keeps only in-frame clonotypes and omits some of them. The data show around 140,000 clones, about 92% seen once. The CDR3 covers 16 residues. Trimming stripped 3 bases from V and 3 bases from J, with 17 bases between. Germline-derived CDR1 and CDR2 are LGHDT and YNNKEL (reference sequence). The sample consisted of peripheral blood, taken after recovery from COVID-19. The chain has TRBV3-1 (or the pseudogene TRBV3-2) and TRBJ2-5; possibly TRBD1 for D (6 bases). The clonotype was recovered from an adult who had recovered from COVID-19. CDR3 loop: CASSHPLLTGKETQYF. In DNA form, the CDR3 reads TGTGCCAGCAGCCACCCCCTCTTGACAGGCAAAGAGACCCAGTACTTC.